The clone carrying this T cell receptor (beta chain) was counted many times. What it binds is not known. The CDR3 sequence is 14 residues long. V was clipped by 1 base and J by 3 bases, with 9 bases between them. Germline V lookup: CDR1 SNHLY, CDR2 FYNNEI. This entry belongs to a study of T cells after yellow fever vaccination. Notes on the study in general: Most clones from primary vaccination were detected again post-booster (roughly 96% CD4, roughly 85% CD8).

Researchers made TCR cDNA using 5'RACE template switching, and this step added a universal primer site and UMIs. In TCRdb, the 5' RACE reads were re-called with MiXCR into one record per CDR3 protein. The data contain more than 200,000 distinct CDR3 sequences, over 3% of them singletons. The chain joins TRBV2 to TRBJ1-2; D is unclear. The clonotype originates from a man between 18 and 35 years old who received the YFV17D yellow fever vaccine. The sample consisted of PBMCs, taken 15 days after the yellow fever booster vaccination. CDR3 residues: CASSEDGRYYGYTF. The CDR3 nucleotides read TGTGCCAGCAGTGAAGATGGTCGATACTATGGCTACACCTTC.